This T cell receptor beta chain came from a study of CD8 T cells in ankylosing spondylitis (dated by TCRdb to about 2017). Background for the entire study: The study profiled T cell receptor beta repertoires in healthy donors and ankylosing spondylitis patients to find disease-linked TCR variants. The whole study cohort included 90 to 120 healthy donors and 20 to 30 ankylosing spondylitis patients. Peripheral blood was sampled, and synovial fluid was also collected from ankylosing spondylitis patients.

The table lists this clonotype with many counts. Its specific antigen is unknown. The record has no base qualities; no much larger clone is one base away. The data were produced on an Illumina HiSeq 2500. Quantitative 5'-RACE with molecular barcodes was used to prepare TCR beta libraries. As for the original processing: A new computational method, built on a probabilistic model of VDJ rearrangement, was used to identify disease-linked TCR variants. TCRdb trimmed the raw reads at Q25, called clones with MiXCR and kept productive beta chains. Every distinct CDR3 protein forms one entry, paired with its most common genes and DNA. These V and J calls originate from TCRdb's pipeline instead of the authors' own analysis. The sample table contains under 250,000 distinct CDR3 sequences; only one count was recorded for roughly 10% of them. The ten most abundant clones make up less than 8% of the sample. Between the V and J ends, shortened by 6 bases and 5 bases respectively, the junction contains 16 bases. The CDR3 has 14 amino acids, counting the end cysteine and phenylalanine. The only DNA kept is the CDR3, 42 bases in frame from the first base. The germline V gene (reference sequence) yields DFQATT for CDR1 and SNEGSKA for CDR2.

Beyond this particular receptor, the publication reports: A TCR beta motif of several highly homologous amino acid variants appeared characteristic of blood from ankylosing spondylitis patients. A CD8+ phenotype was shown by the disease-linked clones, which were found at relatively low frequencies in peripheral blood. The disease-linked clones were reported as significantly enriched in matched synovial fluid samples from ankylosing spondylitis patients. Some TCR beta motif variants had previously been reported in synovial fluid and blood of reactive arthritis patients, which suggested common disease-initiation mechanisms.

Sequenced input: blood, either unsorted or a sorted T cell fraction (not recorded which). This TCR came from a male donor with ankylosing spondylitis or in good health (not recorded which). The rearranged segments are TRBV20-1 and TRBJ2-2, with no D gene named confidently. The nucleotide sequence is TGCAGTGCCCCTAGGGAATGGGGAACCGGGGAGCTGTTTTTT. It is translated as CSAPREWGTGELFF.